The clone carrying this TCR beta chain was counted between two and nine times. Antigen: not known. The sample originates from a study of post-analysis software for immune sequencing data. Study at large: Recorded subtypes: relapsing-remitting, secondary progressive, progressive-relapsing; some patients unannotated. Broader study findings: TRBV5-6, TRBV5-1 and TRBV20-1 were among a few TRBV segments more frequent in patients than controls. Comparison with controls showed significantly lower normalized Chao1 diversity in multiple sclerosis patients. The F measure placed samples prepared in the same batch into strongly shared clusters.

Unique molecular identifiers had been added to the TCR beta cDNA libraries. Input amounts of about 0.95 to 10 million T cells were used. These gave about 500,000 cDNA molecules, so each molecule approximated one T cell. TCRdb re-called the PCR reads with MiXCR, one entry per CDR3 protein. The table shows some 690,000 distinct CDR3 sequences, with 55% to 60% occurring only once. The CDR3 is 12 amino acids. V lost 5 bases to trimming and J lost 0 bases, with 8 bases between them. CDR1 is SQVTM, CDR2 ANQGSEA, per germline. Sequenced input: blood. The clonotype originates from a girl aged 2-10 years with multiple sclerosis. This chain uses TRBV29-1 with TRBJ2-7; no reliable D call. CDR3 residues: CSVTDGSYEQYF. The DNA of the CDR3 is TGCAGCGTTACCGACGGCTCCTACGAGCAGTACTTC.